This TCR beta chain was documented in a study of CD4 T cells in relation to SARS-CoV-2 and coronaviruses. Turning to the study itself: Negative control cultures got HIV-1 Nef peptides or no peptide.

Using immunoSEQ multiplex PCR, the repertoire was profiled, and TCRdb retains in-frame clones only, with some absent. The top ten clones hold around 14% of a sample with 20,000 or so clones, 60% to 85% of them seen once. Before the COVID-19 pandemic, during about 2010-2018, CD4+ T cells were taken from unexposed donors. CD4+ T cells were isolated from the cells after around eleven days of culture. The table lists this clone with a few counts. The antigen is unknown. The specimen sequenced was CD4+ T cells from PBMCs, cultured in vitro. This clonotype was sampled from a human donor in good health.

In nucleotides, the CDR3 is TGCGCCAGCAGTCGCTCACTGAGGGCCGCAGATACGCAGTATTTT. It yields the protein CASSRSLRAADTQYF. V gene TRBV4-1 combines with J gene TRBJ2-3; D perhaps matches TRBD2 (5 bases). The CDR3 covers 15 residues. V lost 6 bases and J lost 4, with 17 bases in between. Germline CDR1 and CDR2: MGHRA and YSYEKL.